Presented here are 25 T cell receptor beta chains from one specimen sequenced in a study of CD8+ T cells in alopecia areata. Sample treatment: oral pan-JAK inhibitor, 5-10 mg twice daily. cDNA serving as the sequencing template came from extracted, reverse transcribed RNA. The table came from immunoSEQ multiplex PCR; TCRdb's copy has only in-frame clones and leaves some out. The profile covers 140,000 to 150,000 clones, with about 51% appearing a single time and less than 20% taken by the ten largest. This specimen was CD8+ T cells sorted from blood, taken at week 4, from a patient treated with tofacitinib. These receptors all come from a human donor with alopecia areata.

This clone was observed a single time. The chain has TRBV2 and TRBJ2-2; D may be TRBD2 (6 bases). CDR1 SNHLY and CDR2 FYNNEI come from the germline V gene. CDR3 length: 14 residues. Trimming cost V 7 bases and J 0 bases, with 9 bases left between them. The chain's CDR3 is CASKREANTGELFF. The CDR3 DNA reads TGTGCCAGCAAGAGGGAGGCGAACACCGGGGAGCTGTTTTTT. The whole variable domain, filled in from reference TRBV2 and TRBJ2-2, reads EPEVTQTPSHQVTQMGQEVILRCVPISNHLYFYWYRQILGQKVEFLVSFYNNEISEKSEIFDDQFSVERPDGSNFTLKIRSTKLEDSAMYFCASKREANTGELFFGEGSRLTVL.

The rearrangement uses TRBV30 and TRBJ2-7; D uncertain. The CDR3 loop spans 14 amino acids. Germline V gene lookup returns CDR1 GTSNPN and CDR2 SVGIG (reference sequence). With 1 base removed from V and 0 bases from J, the gap between germline ends came to 10 bases. The CDR3 here is CAWSAGRYSYEQYF. CDR3 nucleotide sequence: TGTGCCTGGAGTGCAGGCAGGTACTCCTACGAGCAGTACTTC.

The chain links TRBV10-3 to TRBJ2-6; D not certain. V shed 6 bases and J shed 5 bases, with 14 bases lying between them. Germline lookup yields CDR1 ENHRY and CDR2 SYGVKD. This CDR3 contains 15 residues. The CDR3 protein is CAISRLDRRANVLTF. Here the CDR3 DNA reads TGTGCCATCAGCCGCCTTGATAGGCGGGCCAACGTCCTGACTTTC.

V usage is TRBV7-9 and J usage is TRBJ1-2, with TRBD1 matching over 10 bases. This CDR3 has 14 amino acids. Looked up from germline, CDR1 is SEHNR and CDR2 is FQNEAQ (reference sequence). J lost 2 bases, V lost 5 bases, and 2 bases had no gene match. CDR3 in DNA: TGTGCCAGCAGCACGGACAGGGGGAACTATGGCTACACCTTC. Translation gives CASSTDRGNYGYTF.

This rearrangement joins TRBV27 to TRBJ2-6; D is uncertain. CDR3 size: 15 residues. The germline V gene encodes CDR1 MNHEY and CDR2 SMNVEV (reference sequence). Trimming pared 4 bases from V and 4 bases from J, leaving 11 bases between. DNA for the CDR3: TGTGCCAGCAGTTCCCCGGTGGAGGGGGCCAACGTCCTGACTTTC. Translated, it gives CASSSPVEGANVLTF.

This chain joins TRBV25-1 and TRBJ2-5; the D is unclear. V lost 5 bases to trimming and J lost 1 base, with 11 bases between them. The CDR3 runs 14 residues. Germline values: CDR1 MGHDK, CDR2 SYGVNS. The CDR3 coding sequence is TGTGCCAGCAGTCCCCAGGAAACCCAAGAGACCCAGTACTTC. Amino acid sequence: CASSPQETQETQYF.

The V and J genes are TRBV27 and TRBJ2-5, with 10 bases lining up with TRBD2. The junction had 6 bases not matched to a gene; V was cut back by 3 bases and J by 2 bases. Per the germline V gene, CDR1 is MNHEY and CDR2 is SMNVEV (reference sequence). The CDR3 runs to 16 residues. In DNA, the CDR3 is TGTGCCAGCAGTTTGGTTAGCGGGGGGCTACAAGAGACCCAGTACTTC. It yields the protein CASSLVSGGLQETQYF.

This clone was counted a single time. The chain joins TRBV7-9 to TRBJ2-7; D is unclear. Trimming stripped 3 bases from V and 3 bases from J, with 12 bases between. The length of the CDR3 is 14 residues. Germline V lookup: CDR1 SEHNR, CDR2 FQNEAQ (reference sequence). CDR3 bases: TGTGCCAGCAGCTTCACTCGGTCTGTCTACGAGCAGTACTTC. Translated, it gives CASSFTRSVYEQYF.

In its sample, this clone was seen a few times. The chain couples TRBV5-8 to TRBJ1-1, with D tentatively TRBD1 (5 bases). V was clipped by 6 bases and J by 6 bases, with 21 bases between them. This CDR3 is built from 15 residues. Germline V lookup: CDR1 SGHTS, CDR2 YDEGEE. CDR3 region: CASTWGVALGAEAFF. CDR3 nucleotide sequence: TGTGCCAGCACCTGGGGAGTGGCCTTGGGGGCTGAAGCTTTCTTT.

The chain links TRBV4-3 to TRBJ1-2; D is ambiguous. The CDR3 is 15 residues long. CDR1 is LGHNA, CDR2 YSLEER, per germline. The V end was cut by 3 bases, the J end by 4 bases, with 15 bases between. The CDR3 spells CASSHVTEDGYGYTF. The CDR3 region has the DNA TGCGCCAGCAGCCACGTCACAGAGGACGGCTATGGCTACACCTTC.

The CDR3 protein is CASKNRHNQPQHF. The CDR3 bases are TGTGCCAGTAAGAACAGGCACAATCAGCCCCAGCATTTT. The chain couples TRBV6-1 to TRBJ1-5; the D gene is possibly TRBD1 (5 bases). Germline CDR1 reads MNHNS; CDR2 reads SASEGT. V gave up 9 bases and J gave up 3 bases, with 12 bases separating them. This CDR3 has 13 amino acids.

The rearrangement uses TRBV30 and TRBJ2-7, with a possible D match to TRBD2 (5 bases). The length of the CDR3 is 14 residues. Trimming cost V 1 base and J 0 bases, with 10 bases left between them. Germline V lookup: CDR1 GTSNPN, CDR2 SVGIG (reference sequence). CDR3 in amino acids: CAWSGWESSYEQYF. In DNA, the CDR3 is TGTGCCTGGAGTGGGTGGGAGAGCTCCTACGAGCAGTACTTC.

This clone showed up just a few times. The chain carries TRBV29-1 and TRBJ1-5; 7 bases are shared with TRBD1. After removal of 7 bases from V and 6 bases from J, the junction contained 6 bases not matched to a gene. In germline, CDR1 is SQVTM, CDR2 ANQGSEA. CDR3 length: 12 residues. The CDR3 DNA reads as TGCAGCGCTACCAACAGGGGTCAGCCCCAGCATTTT. It encodes CSATNRGQPQHF.

This clone was recorded once. CDR3 amino acids: CASSQSGTSVWETQYF. CDR3 DNA sequence: TGTGCCAGCAGTCAGAGCGGGACTAGCGTTTGGGAGACCCAGTACTTC. The rearrangement joins TRBV27 to TRBJ2-5, with 10 bases matching TRBD2. Trimming removed 5 bases from V and 5 bases from J; junction bases left unmatched: 11. Germline assignment: CDR1 MNHEY and CDR2 SMNVEV (reference sequence). The CDR3 spans 16 residues.

V gene TRBV6-6 combines with J gene TRBJ2-1; no firm D call. CDR3 length: 12 residues. CDR1 MNHNY and CDR2 SVGAGI come from the germline V gene (reference sequence). Trimming removed 5 bases at V and 5 bases at J, with 7 bases between. The CDR3 bases are TGTGCCAGCAGTCAAACCAACAATGAGCAGTTCTTC. It translates to CASSQTNNEQFF.

This chain connects TRBV5-6 to TRBJ2-7; TRBD2 aligns across 10 bases. The V gene's germline CDR1 is SGHDT and CDR2 YYEEEE. The CDR3 is 14 residues long. V shed 2 bases and J 4 bases; nucleotides not matched to a gene: 3. The CDR3 DNA reads TGTGCCAGCAGCTTCGGGACTAGCGCTTACGAGCAGTACTTC. Protein sequence: CASSFGTSAYEQYF. The full variable domain, rest sourced from reference TRBV5-6 and TRBJ2-7, is DAGVTQSPTHLIKTRGQQVTLRCSPKSGHDTVSWYQQALGQGPQFIFQYYEEEERQRGNFPDRFSGHQFPNYSSELNVNALLLGDSALYLCASSFGTSAYEQYFGPGTRLTVT.

This clone came up a few times. V gene TRBV6-1 combines with J gene TRBJ2-1; 10 bases map to TRBD2. The CDR3 length is 15 residues. CDR1 and CDR2 (germline): MNHNS, SASEGT. V lost 6 bases, J lost 4 bases, and 6 bases stayed unmatched. In DNA form, the CDR3 reads TGTGCCAGCAGAGAGTCAGCGGGGGGGTACAATGAGCAGTTCTTC. The encoded protein is CASRESAGGYNEQFF.

This clone was found a few times. The rearrangement joins TRBV2 to TRBJ1-4; D uncertain. Per germline, CDR1 SNHLY and CDR2 FYNNEI. CDR3 size: 12 residues. With 1 base removed from V and 8 bases from J, the gap between germline ends came to 5 bases. The CDR3 reads CASSEDPEKLFF. CDR3 bases: TGTGCCAGCAGTGAAGATCCAGAAAAACTGTTTTTT.

This chain uses TRBV10-3 with TRBJ1-2; a possible D gene is TRBD1 (5 bases). Germline CDR1 and CDR2: ENHRY and SYGVKD. The CDR3 spans 15 residues. V lost 2 bases, J lost 6 bases, and 16 bases lay in between. This CDR3 is CAISELGEGLDGYTF. CDR3 sequence (DNA): TGTGCCATCAGTGAGCTCGGTGAGGGGTTGGATGGCTACACCTTC.

The V call is TRBV29-1, the J call TRBJ2-7; D is unclear. V was clipped by 3 bases and J by 2 bases, with 8 bases between them. This CDR3 has 12 residues. Germline V lookup: CDR1 SQVTM, CDR2 ANQGSEA. In DNA, the CDR3 is TGCAGCGTTGAGGACCCTGCCTACGAGCAGTACTTC. This codes for CSVEDPAYEQYF.

The chain is built from TRBV4-3 and TRBJ1-1; 8 nucleotides line up with TRBD1. CDR1 and CDR2 (germline): LGHNA, YSLEER. V lost 0 bases, J lost 5 bases, and 8 bases stayed unmatched. There are 16 residues in the CDR3. CDR3 loop: CASSQDPAGGMTEAFF. Written as DNA, the CDR3 is TGCGCCAGCAGCCAAGATCCGGCAGGGGGCATGACTGAAGCTTTCTTT.

In this sample, this clone turned up a few times. This chain uses TRBV7-3 with TRBJ2-3, with TRBD2 matching over 12 bases. The CDR3 is 15 residues long. The J segment lost 5 bases and the V segment lost 0 bases, leaving 0 bases of the junction unmatched. In germline, CDR1 is SGHTA, CDR2 FQGTGA. This chain's CDR3 is CASSLTTSGGDTQYF. In nucleotides, the CDR3 is TGTGCCAGCAGCTTAACGACTAGCGGGGGAGATACGCAGTATTTT.

This clone was recorded at least ten times. J is TRBJ2-2 and V is TRBV27; no clear D. Germline loops: CDR1 MNHEY, CDR2 SMNVEV (reference sequence). Deletions cut 5 bases from V and 5 bases from J, with 6 bases between. The CDR3 has 12 amino acids. The CDR3 reads CASSMITGELFF. CDR3 DNA sequence: TGTGCCAGCAGTATGATTACCGGGGAGCTGTTTTTT.

The rearrangement joins TRBV13 to TRBJ1-5, with D maybe TRBD1 (5 bases). Germline V gene data show CDR1 as PRHDT and CDR2 as FYEKMQ (reference sequence). The V end lost 5 bases, the J end lost 4 bases, and 9 bases lay between the germline ends. The CDR3 runs to 13 residues. In DNA form, the CDR3 reads TGTGCCAGCAGCCCAGGGAGAAATCAGCCCCAGCATTTT. Translating gives CASSPGRNQPQHF. The complete variable domain, with remaining parts taken from reference TRBV13 and TRBJ1-5, reads AAGVIQSPRHLIKEKRETATLKCYPIPRHDTVYWYQQGPGQDPQFLISFYEKMQSDKGSIPDRFSAQQFSDYHSELNMSSLELGDSALYFCASSPGRNQPQHFGDGTRLSIL.

The V gene is TRBV30, the J gene TRBJ1-2; D perhaps matches TRBD1 (6 bases). The V gene lost 1 base and the J gene lost 3 bases, with 24 bases spanning the gap. The CDR3 spans 18 residues. CDR1 GTSNPN and CDR2 SVGIG come from the germline V gene (reference sequence). CDR3 protein: CAWSAGVSRQELYYGYTF. DNA of the CDR3: TGTGCCTGGAGTGCCGGTGTATCGCGACAGGAGCTTTACTATGGCTACACCTTC. Supplemented by reference TRBV30 and TRBJ1-2, the full variable domain reads SQTIHQWPATLVQPVGSPLSLECTVEGTSNPNLYWYRQAAGRGLQLLFYSVGIGQISSEVPQNLSASRPQDRQFILSSKKLLLSDSGFYLCAWSAGVSRQELYYGYTFGSGTRLTVV.